This T cell receptor beta chain was recorded in a study of blood T cells in healthy people across ages. V lost 1 base to trimming and J lost 5 bases, with 12 bases between them. Germline V lookup: CDR1 KGHSH, CDR2 LQKENI. The CDR3 sequence is 14 residues long. For the second PCR, which ran for about 7 to 12 cycles, a sample-barcoded 5' primer and a J-beta primer mix were used. TCRdb itself ran the 5' RACE reads through MiXCR, one entry per CDR3 protein. The sample lists some 760,000 distinct CDR3 sequences, around 25% occurring once. The data were also submitted as part of a second study, on T cells of mothers and their children.

The material sequenced was blood. The clonotype comes from a boy younger than 18 in good health. The rearrangement joins TRBV18 to TRBJ2-7; D might be TRBD2 (7 bases). This CDR3 reads CASSPQDSGNEQYF. The CDR3 DNA reads as TGTGCCAGCTCACCACAGGACAGCGGGAACGAGCAGTACTTC. The whole variable domain, filled in from reference TRBV18 and TRBJ2-7, reads NAGVMQNPRHLVRRRGQEARLRCSPMKGHSHVYWYRQLPEEGLKFMVYLQKENIIDESGMPKERFSAEFPKEGPSILRIQQVVRGDSAAYFCASSPQDSGNEQYFGPGTRLTVT.